This T cell receptor (beta chain) is from a study of cytomegalovirus exposure and HLA in healthy donors. Looking at the study overall: A subsequent analysis reported that the 120 or so validation repertoires were produced on the same platform that had also been used for the 500 to 700 first-cohort repertoires. The study's findings and limits: The finding came from a later analysis; first-cohort TCR clusters tended to co-occur in the roughly 110 validation repertoires. It was reported that the classifier diagnosed cytomegalovirus status with high specificity and sensitivity in both the original and validation cohorts.

Some clones are missing from TCRdb's copy, which holds only in-frame ones; the method was immunoSEQ multiplex PCR. The sample comprises 190,000 or so clones, about 80% of which are singletons, and 2.5% to 3% rests with the top ten. Germline-derived CDR1 and CDR2 are SNHLY and FYNNEI. V gave up 1 base and J gave up 4 bases, with 5 bases separating them. The CDR3 consists of 12 residues. The table lists this clone with a few counts. The antigen remains unidentified. The receptor was derived from a young woman in good health and CMV-seropositive. The chain links TRBV2 to TRBJ2-7; the D is unclear. Sequencing was carried out using PBMCs. CDR3 amino acids: CASSEEAYEQYF. The CDR3 region has the DNA TGTGCCAGCAGTGAAGAAGCGTACGAGCAGTACTTC.